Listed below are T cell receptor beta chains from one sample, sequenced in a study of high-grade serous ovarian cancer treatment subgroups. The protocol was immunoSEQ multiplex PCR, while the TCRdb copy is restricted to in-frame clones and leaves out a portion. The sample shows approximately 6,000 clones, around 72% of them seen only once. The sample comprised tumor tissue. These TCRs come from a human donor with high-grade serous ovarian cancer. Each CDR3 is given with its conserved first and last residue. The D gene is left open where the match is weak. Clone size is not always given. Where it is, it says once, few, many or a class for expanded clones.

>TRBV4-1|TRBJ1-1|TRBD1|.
CASSQGEGAGAEAFF
TGCGCCAGCAGCCAAGGGGAGGGGGCCGGGGCTGAAGCTTTCTTT
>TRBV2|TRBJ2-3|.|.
CASSGGGKPTQYF
TGTGCCAGCAGTGGTGGCGGGAAACCGACGCAGTATTTT
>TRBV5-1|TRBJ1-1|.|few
CASSLDTTRDTEAFF
TGCGCCAGCAGCTTGGATACCACCCGGGACACTGAAGCTTTCTTT
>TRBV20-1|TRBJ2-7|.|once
CSAVDGHEQYF
TGCAGTGCCGTGGACGGGCACGAGCAGTACTTC
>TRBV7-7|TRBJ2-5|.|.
CASSLVGQELETQYF
TGTGCCAGCAGCTTAGTAGGCCAGGAACTAGAGACCCAGTACTTC
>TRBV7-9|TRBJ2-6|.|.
CASSLGLSGANVLTF
TGTGCCAGCAGCTTAGGTCTCTCTGGGGCCAACGTCCTGACTTTC
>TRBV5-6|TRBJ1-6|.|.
CASSLGQGVGSPLHF
TGTGCCAGCAGCTTGGGGCAAGGGGTAGGTTCACCCCTCCACTTT
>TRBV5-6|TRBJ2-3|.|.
CASSFSPGATDTQYF
TGTGCCAGCAGCTTCTCCCCGGGGGCCACAGATACGCAGTATTTT
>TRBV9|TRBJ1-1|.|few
CASSALGQSNTEAFF
TGTGCCAGCAGCGCCCTCGGACAGTCGAACACTGAAGCTTTCTTT
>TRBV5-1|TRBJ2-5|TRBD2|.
CASSPGGGPGNQETQYF
TGCGCCAGCAGCCCGGGAGGGGGGCCTGGGAATCAAGAGACCCAGTACTTC
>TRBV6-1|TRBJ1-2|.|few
CASSERKNYGYTF
TGTGCCAGCAGTGAACGGAAGAACTATGGCTACACCTTC
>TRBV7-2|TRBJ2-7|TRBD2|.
CASSPRGAGGIHEQYF
TGTGCCAGCAGCCCCCGAGGAGCGGGAGGTATCCACGAGCAGTACTTC
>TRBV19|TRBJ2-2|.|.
CASTQRWDGELFF
TGTGCCAGTACCCAACGGTGGGACGGGGAGCTGTTTTTT
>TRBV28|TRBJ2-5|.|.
CASSLSRETQYF
TGTGCCAGCAGTTTATCCCGGGAGACCCAGTACTTC
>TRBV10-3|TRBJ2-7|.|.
CAISESKVYLAEQYF
TGTGCCATCAGTGAGTCGAAGGTCTACCTTGCCGAGCAGTACTTC
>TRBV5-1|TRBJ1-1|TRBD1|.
CASSSETGGTEAFF
TGCGCCAGCAGCTCCGAGACAGGGGGCACTGAAGCTTTCTTT
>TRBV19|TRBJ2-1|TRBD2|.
CASSRLAGGPTNEQFF
TGTGCCAGTAGTAGGCTAGCGGGAGGGCCCACGAATGAGCAGTTCTTC
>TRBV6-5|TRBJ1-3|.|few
CASSYSGGTGNTIYF
TGTGCCAGCAGTTACTCCGGGGGGACTGGAAACACCATATATTTT
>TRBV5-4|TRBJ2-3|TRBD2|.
CASSLAGRGDTDTQYF
TGTGCCAGCAGCTTGGCCGGGCGGGGGGACACAGATACGCAGTATTTT